The 25 T cell receptor beta chains reported below all come from one sample, sequenced in a study of CD8+ T cells in alopecia areata. Extracted RNA was reverse transcribed, and the resulting cDNA served as sequencing template. Only in-frame clones appear in the TCRdb table, and some are missing; sequencing was by immunoSEQ multiplex PCR. The table lists approximately 210,000 clones, 50% to 75% of them singletons. Documented treatment: oral pan-JAK inhibitor, 5-10 mg twice daily. Material: CD4+ T cells sorted from blood, obtained at week 4, from a patient treated with tofacitinib. The receptors here all came from a human donor with alopecia areata.

V and J are TRBV5-4 and TRBJ2-7, with a possible D match to TRBD2 (5 bases). The CDR3 totals 15 residues. The V end was cut by 4 bases, the J end by 1 base, with 15 bases between. CDR1 and CDR2 from the germline V gene are SGHNT and YYREEE (reference sequence). The CDR3 DNA reads TGTGCCAGCAGCACATGGCAGCGGACGTCCTACGAGCAGTACTTC. Its translation: CASSTWQRTSYEQYF.

The chain recombines TRBV6-5 with TRBJ1-1; possibly TRBD1 for D (6 bases). Looked up from germline, CDR1 is MNHEY and CDR2 is SVGAGI. V was clipped by 6 bases and J by 5 bases, with 16 bases between them. The CDR3 spans 14 residues. As DNA, the CDR3 is TGTGCCAGCAGCGCCCCAGGGGTGGGGACTGAAGCTTTCTTT. It translates to CASSAPGVGTEAFF.

The chain recombines TRBV2 with TRBJ2-1, with D unclear. CDR3 length: 12 amino acids. V lost 7 bases and J 10 bases, leaving 14 bases between the germline ends. Germline lookup yields CDR1 SNHLY and CDR2 FYNNEI. Written as DNA, the CDR3 is TGTGCCAGCACCCTGACTGGTAGGGAGCAGTTCTTC. This encodes CASTLTGREQFF.

The chain links TRBV29-1 to TRBJ1-5, with 9 positions matching TRBD1. There are 15 residues in the CDR3. The trim removed 4 bases at V and 6 bases at J, leaving 10 bases unmatched. Germline CDR1 is SQVTM and CDR2 is ANQGSEA. CDR3 DNA sequence: TGCAGCGTTGCCCAGGGGACAGGGAATAGTCAGCCCCAGCATTTT. The encoded protein is CSVAQGTGNSQPQHF.

The chain couples TRBV7-9 to TRBJ2-2; 13 nucleotides match TRBD2. V dropped 6 bases and J dropped 1; count of bases not matched to a gene: 8. The germline CDR1 and CDR2 sequences are SEHNR and FQNEAQ (reference sequence). CDR3 length: 18 amino acids. The CDR3 DNA reads as TGTGCCAGCAGTCCCAGGACTAGCGGGGGAAAGAACACCGGGGAGCTGTTTTTT. It translates to CASSPRTSGGKNTGELFF.

The chain joins TRBV7-9 to TRBJ1-2; a possible D gene is TRBD1 (5 bases). This CDR3 has 15 residues. Germline CDR1 is SEHNR and CDR2 is FQNEAQ (reference sequence). With 3 bases removed from V and 4 bases from J, the gap between germline ends came to 15 bases. CDR3 DNA sequence: TGTGCCAGCAGCTTGGGGGACGGAGGTTTCTATGGCTACACCTTC. Amino acid sequence: CASSLGDGGFYGYTF.

The chain uses TRBV4-1 and TRBJ2-2, with D unresolved. The CDR3 sequence is 16 residues long. V lost 0 bases and J 1 base, leaving 9 bases between the germline ends. Germline V lookup: CDR1 MGHRA, CDR2 YSYEKL. Written as DNA, the CDR3 is TGCGCCAGCAGCCAAGAAGCCCGGTTGAACACCGGGGAGCTGTTTTTT. The encoded protein is CASSQEARLNTGELFF.

The genes are TRBV5-1 and TRBJ1-2; TRBD1 aligns across 8 bases. This CDR3 spans 12 amino acids. Germline assignment: CDR1 SGHRS and CDR2 YFSETQ. The trim removed 7 bases at V and 4 bases at J, leaving 3 bases unmatched. CDR3 sequence (DNA): TGCGCCAGCGCGGGGACAGGCTATGGCTACACCTTC. Its translation is CASAGTGYGYTF.

The chain uses TRBV4-3 and TRBJ2-1; perhaps TRBD2 as D (7 bases). Germline-derived CDR1 and CDR2 are LGHNA and YSLEER. This CDR3 spans 17 amino acids. Trimming left V 1 base short and J 4 bases short, with 17 bases between. The CDR3 spells CASSQGDAGATYNEQFF. Here the CDR3 DNA reads TGCGCCAGCAGCCAAGGTGATGCGGGGGCTACTTACAATGAGCAGTTCTTC.

This clone was counted only a few times. The V and J genes are TRBV30 and TRBJ1-5; 7 positions agree with TRBD1. V was clipped by 4 bases and J by 2 bases; unmatched bases: 8. Germline V gene data show CDR1 as GTSNPN and CDR2 as SVGIG (reference sequence). The CDR3 loop spans 15 amino acids. CDR3 sequence: CAWTLSGTGNQPQHF. The CDR3 nucleotides read TGTGCCTGGACTCTATCCGGGACAGGCAATCAGCCCCAGCATTTT.

As to this clone: Compared with germline, one end of the junction differs, possibly owing to a read error. The chain uses TRBV5-1 and TRBJ2-4; D is undetermined. This CDR3 comprises 14 residues. From germline, CDR1 is SGHRS and CDR2 YFSETQ. The CDR3 DNA follows: TGCGCCAGCAGTTTGGAGCCCCCTTTGGACATTCAGTACTTC. This encodes CASSLEPPLDIQYF.

The CDR3 is CSARGAIQETQYF. CDR3 coding DNA: TGCAGCGCACGCGGGGCCATCCAAGAGACCCAGTACTTC. V gene TRBV29-1 combines with J gene TRBJ2-5; D possibly corresponds to TRBD2 (6 bases). Per the germline V gene, CDR1 is SQVTM and CDR2 is ANQGSEA. This CDR3 is 13 amino acids long. Trimming stripped 7 bases from V and 1 base from J, with 13 bases between.

The chain recombines TRBV29-1 with TRBJ2-3; 11 nucleotides align to TRBD2. From germline, CDR1 is SQVTM and CDR2 ANQGSEA. With 1 base clipped from V and 1 base from J, the junction kept 4 bases outside the gene matches. This CDR3 spans 16 amino acids. This CDR3 reads CSVEVLAGAGTDTQYF. DNA of the CDR3: TGCAGCGTTGAAGTACTAGCGGGGGCTGGCACAGATACGCAGTATTTT.

In nucleotides, the CDR3 is TGTGCCTGGAGTGTAACAGGATTCAGCTCTGGGGCCAACGTCCTGACTTTC. Protein: CAWSVTGFSSGANVLTF. This sequence joins TRBV30 and TRBJ2-6, with D possibly TRBD1 on 5 matching bases. The V gene lost 0 bases and the J gene lost 0 bases, with 12 bases spanning the gap. CDR3 size: 17 residues. Germline CDR1 and CDR2: GTSNPN and SVGIG (reference sequence).

The gene calls are TRBV2 and TRBJ1-2; D is perhaps TRBD1 (5 bases). CDR3 length: 13 amino acids. Per germline, CDR1 SNHLY and CDR2 FYNNEI. V lost 4 bases and J lost 7, with 13 bases in between. The CDR3 reads CASSAQGDRGYTF. The DNA of the CDR3 is TGTGCCAGCAGTGCCCAAGGGGACCGTGGCTACACCTTC. Complete variable domain (other parts from reference TRBV2 and TRBJ1-2): EPEVTQTPSHQVTQMGQEVILRCVPISNHLYFYWYRQILGQKVEFLVSFYNNEISEKSEIFDDQFSVERPDGSNFTLKIRSTKLEDSAMYFCASSAQGDRGYTFGSGTRLTVV.

The chain combines TRBV2 with TRBJ1-6, with D possibly being TRBD1 (5 bases). In germline, CDR1 is SNHLY, CDR2 FYNNEI. The germline V and J ends were trimmed by 5 bases and 7 bases, with 12 bases remaining between them. The CDR3 loop spans 14 amino acids. CDR3 residues: CASSQTASNSPLHF. The CDR3 region has the DNA TGTGCCAGCAGTCAGACAGCCTCAAATTCACCCCTCCACTTT.

This chain connects TRBV5-1 to TRBJ2-5, with a tentative D call TRBD1 (5 bases). The CDR3 covers 14 residues. Trimming left V 4 bases short and J 5 bases short, with 15 bases between. In germline, CDR1 is SGHRS, CDR2 YFSETQ. The CDR3 region is CASSRDRGIETQYF. The CDR3 nucleotides read TGCGCCAGCAGCCGTGATAGGGGTATCGAGACCCAGTACTTC. The entire variable domain, with the rest obtained from reference TRBV5-1 and TRBJ2-5, is as follows: KAGVTQTPRYLIKTRGQQVTLSCSPISGHRSVSWYQQTPGQGLQFLFEYFSETQRNKGNFPGRFSGRQFSNSRSEMNVSTLELGDSALYLCASSRDRGIETQYFGPGTRLLVL.

This clone has a single count. The chain combines TRBV4-3 with TRBJ1-6; D uncertain. The V and J ends lost 4 bases and 10 bases respectively, with 11 bases between them. The CDR3 is made up of 13 amino acids. CDR1 LGHNA and CDR2 YSLEER come from the germline V gene. CDR3 sequence reads: CASSPLARSPLHF. The DNA of the CDR3 is TGCGCCAGCAGCCCCCTCGCGCGCTCACCCCTCCACTTT.

The chain has TRBV11-2 and TRBJ2-3; possible D gene TRBD2, 6 bases. The germline V and J ends were trimmed by 3 bases and 0 bases, with 10 bases remaining between them. Per germline, CDR1 SGHAT and CDR2 FQNNGV. The CDR3 totals 15 residues. CDR3 residues: CASSFGDFSTDTQYF. CDR3 DNA: TGTGCCAGCAGCTTTGGGGACTTCAGCACAGATACGCAGTATTTT.

This clone has just a few counts. For the CDR3, the DNA is TGCGCCAGCAGAGGTTCAACTAATGAAAAACTGTTTTTT. It translates to CASRGSTNEKLFF. The chain employs TRBV5-1 and TRBJ1-4; D not resolved. Germline V gene data show CDR1 as SGHRS and CDR2 as YFSETQ. With 5 bases removed from V and 0 bases from J, the gap between germline ends came to 5 bases. The CDR3 extends over 13 amino acids. Based on the CDR3 plus reference TRBV5-1 and TRBJ1-4, the full variable domain is KAGVTQTPRYLIKTRGQQVTLSCSPISGHRSVSWYQQTPGQGLQFLFEYFSETQRNKGNFPGRFSGRQFSNSRSEMNVSTLELGDSALYLCASRGSTNEKLFFGSGTQLSVL.

The V and J genes are TRBV4-3 and TRBJ1-2; tentatively, D is TRBD1 (5 bases). The CDR3 loop spans 14 amino acids. In germline, CDR1 is LGHNA, CDR2 YSLEER. The V end was cut by 4 bases, the J end by 8 bases, with 17 bases between. CDR3 sequence (DNA): TGCGCCAGCAGCCCCACGCGTGGGGGTGGCGGCTACACCTTC. It translates to CASSPTRGGGGYTF.

The gene calls are TRBV15 and TRBJ1-4; 7 bases fit TRBD1. The length of the CDR3 is 11 residues. CDR1 is LNHNV, CDR2 YYDKDF, per germline (reference sequence). J was trimmed by 11 bases and V by 7 bases; bases with no gene match: 4. The CDR3 region is CATTEGGKLFF. CDR3 nucleotide sequence: TGTGCCACCACCGAAGGGGGCAAACTGTTTTTT.

This clone was observed a few times. The V and J genes are TRBV10-3 and TRBJ1-1, with D tentatively TRBD1 (5 bases). This CDR3 has 15 amino acids. From germline, CDR1 is ENHRY and CDR2 SYGVKD. V was shortened by 3 bases and J by 0 bases, with 11 bases between the two germline ends. CDR3 region: CAISERGQLNTEAFF. The CDR3 DNA follows: TGTGCCATCAGTGAAAGGGGTCAGCTGAACACTGAAGCTTTCTTT.

V gene TRBV6-5 combines with J gene TRBJ1-1; D is unclear. The germline V and J ends were trimmed by 8 bases and 10 bases, with 20 bases remaining between them. Germline V gene sequence: CDR1 MNHEY, CDR2 SVGAGI. This CDR3 is built from 13 residues. The CDR3 region is CASVQPGPGVAFF. The CDR3 bases are TGTGCCAGCGTCCAACCGGGCCCTGGAGTAGCTTTCTTT.

This rearrangement joins TRBV30 to TRBJ2-3, with a possible D match to TRBD2 (5 bases). Trimming removed 4 bases from V and 0 bases from J, with 11 bases in between. The CDR3 is made up of 14 amino acids. Germline loops: CDR1 GTSNPN, CDR2 SVGIG (reference sequence). The CDR3 nucleotides read TGTGCCTGGACTAGGGAGCGTAGCACAGATACGCAGTATTTT. This codes for CAWTRERSTDTQYF.